Described below is a single T cell receptor beta chain sequence and its context. Original data processing: Nucleated cell number was recorded as an estimate derived from reference gene primer amplification. TCRdb's copy holds only in-frame clones and misses some; the assay was immunoSEQ multiplex PCR. The D gene and trimming were derived from the DNA, and the V and J assignments and clone size from that table. The table records over 150,000 clones, around four fifths of them present only once. Germline loops: CDR1 MNHEY, CDR2 SVGAGI. This CDR3 comprises 13 residues. The V end lost 2 bases, the J end lost 12 bases, and 17 bases lay between the germline ends. The sample comes from a study of blood T cell repertoires in COVID-19. Whole-study context: The origin of the acute and convalescent COVID-19 samples was the United States, Italy and Spain. From T cells, B-cell-depleted T cells, or PBMCs came the material, which was cDNA or gDNA.

The Seattle patients, enrolled during active infection, were followed longitudinally. The specimen was peripheral blood. This clonotype was sampled from a woman aged 80 or over with COVID-19, enrolled during active disease. The V call is TRBV6-5, the J call TRBJ2-7; D call uncertain. The CDR3: CASSYVAGSIGYF. CDR3 sequence (DNA): TGTGCCAGCAGTTACGTGGCAGGCAGCATAGGGTACTTC.